This T cell receptor (beta chain) was retrieved from a study of cytomegalovirus exposure and HLA in healthy donors (dated by TCRdb to about 2017). At the level of the whole study: An earlier analysis of 550 to 700 of the donors reported roughly 270 Gb of sequence data and around 120 million unique TCR beta sequences from around 200 million T cells. Of the roughly 420 genotyped donors, approximately 81% were placed in the genetic ancestry cluster associated with self-reported Caucasian donors. Class I and class II HLA loci were covered by the typing at four-digit resolution. In the later analysis, no new phenotypic data were used to find candidate immune exposures; instead, reliance was placed on TCR beta sequences and their occurrence across donors. A few DR-DQ haplotypes were handled as single units for association and clustering because linkage in the cohort was strong. The number of typed donors differed by locus: 629-630 for A, B, C, DRB1 and DQB1; approximately 520 for DQA1; some 590 for DPA1; and some 450 for DPB1. The T cell repertoires of under 750 subjects were profiled by immunosequencing and related to cytomegalovirus serostatus. Besides the first cohort of 666 subjects, a separate validation cohort made up of 95 to 150 different subjects was used. An early release that covered some 640 HLA-typed donors contained around 300 gigabases of sequencing data and 70 million to 100 million unique TCR sequences. The study aimed to test whether cataloging public T cell receptors could reveal signatures of past pathogen exposure. All discovery cohort repertoires had been generated using a single sequencing platform. The study combined high-throughput TCR immunosequencing, statistical association of individual TCRs with disease status, and machine learning to predict cytomegalovirus infection status. An earlier analysis of about 600 of the donors used high-throughput TCR beta sequencing to judge whether each TCR beta V gene segment behaved as functional or pseudogenic. A later analysis re-examined previously published TCR beta repertoires from just over 650 donors and added high-resolution HLA genotyping to investigate patterns of TCR occurrence. On average, about 200,000 unique TCR beta nucleotide sequences were sequenced per donor among a few hundred genotyped donors of the cohort, with about 19% of those sequences being non-productive. A later genetic analysis used genome-wide SNP genotypes for about 60% of the roughly 700 donors, treating that subset as a discovery cohort. Donor age, sex, ethnicity and CMV serostatus were collected together with the repertoire data.

Paper-wide results and their limitations: A later analysis associated about 17,000 TCR beta sequences with specific HLA alleles at a false discovery rate of 0.05. Roughly uniform sequencing depth across donors was assumed in presence/absence analyses, although this assumption may not hold. Because counts were too low, under 20 rarely observed V segments, including chromosome 9 orphons, were left out of the earlier analysis of roughly 600 of the donors. The study gave a list of roughly 150 TCR beta chains associated with cytomegalovirus. HLA typing was unavailable for some donors at each locus, so association tests used only the typed subset. A later analysis found that most CMV-associated TCR beta chains appeared HLA-restricted, with HLA associations seemingly driven largely by CMV exposure. For the cohort, immune exposure information was limited to CMV serostatus. Linkage disequilibrium might explain the correlated functional status among segregating V segments, but an unknown experimental factor could not be excluded. The sequencing pipeline was judged likely to have produced a cluster of highly shared sequence variants as a technical artifact. A later genetic analysis reported fewer N-insertions in productive TCRs among donors in an Asian-associated ancestry cluster than the roughly 720-donor mean. Three of the identified cytomegalovirus-associated TCR beta chains were confirmed in vitro to be specific for cytomegalovirus antigens. Assigning TCR associations to individual alleles was difficult when HLA alleles, especially DR and DQ, strongly co-occurred. The classifier was reported to diagnose cytomegalovirus status with high specificity and sensitivity in both the original and validation cohorts. Across donors, most TCR sequences were observed very rarely, whereas some public TCRs were present in many individuals. Some IMGT-functional V segments, including TRBV6-2 and TRBV6-3, could not be distinguished by the 87-base-pair reads and were therefore excluded. The authors suggested that the approach could potentially be extended to other disease states and immunological phenotypes. A further reported finding was that TCR beta sequences accurately predicted the HLA-A and HLA-B alleles for most subjects in the first cohort. V-gene and J-gene trimming of TCR beta chains was associated with a missense DCLRE1C variant in a later genetic analysis, and the association was replicated in an independent cohort. In this cohort, only TCR beta chains were sequenced, and detectable features were limited by the absence of alpha or paired-chain data. A later analysis found that HLA-associated TCR beta chains were more clonally expanded and had lower generation probabilities than equally common non-associated chains. In a later analysis, the rate of TCR association differed among HLA loci, with DRB1 alleles having the most associated TCRs and HLA-C alleles having the fewest. A later analysis reported that several top co-occurrence clusters appeared linked to parvovirus B19, influenza, CMV and Epstein-Barr virus. In an earlier analysis of some 540 of the donors, most TCR beta V segments appeared in productive rearrangements about 90% or about 30% of the time, broadly matching IMGT annotations.

The cohort was made up of roughly 670 healthy bone marrow donors. All cohort members were sampled while nominally healthy, although unrecorded immune exposures were likely present. The donor tested CMV seronegative and was one of the 352 seronegative cohort members. Every donor gave a peripheral blood sample, and the peripheral blood mononuclear cells from that sample were used for TCR beta sequencing. The Qiagen DNeasy Blood Extraction Kit was used to extract genomic DNA from the blood cell samples. The protocol used for the library was the immunoSEQ multiplex PCR assay. For the multiplex PCR, a mixture combining 60 forward primers for TCR Vbeta segments and 13 reverse primers for TCR Jbeta segments was used. The CDR3 region of rearranged TCR beta genes was amplified from genomic DNA with a multiplex PCR assay. The Illumina HiSeq System was used to sequence the amplified TCR beta libraries as 87-base-pair reads. Turning to the authors' computational methods: Across the 666 repertoires, a later analysis counted tens of millions of unique TCR beta chains, 9.5 million to 12 million of which were shared by at least two donors. Raw reads were error-corrected and collapsed into unique sequences with a nearest-neighbor algorithm that merged closely related sequences to remove PCR and sequencing errors. Alignment of CDR3 sequences to IMGT reference sequences was used to assign V, D and J gene segments. For a sequence to be retained, a match of at least six nucleotides to both a V gene segment and a J gene segment was required. A rearrangement was called productive if the CDR3 had no stop codons and remained in frame with V and J, and every other rearrangement was called non-productive. CDR3 was defined according to IMGT convention as the region running from the second conserved V-encoded cysteine to the conserved J-encoded phenylalanine. In an earlier analysis of more than 550 of the donors, sequences lacking an unambiguous match to a single V gene segment were excluded. An earlier analysis of about 590 of the donors classified V segments as functional when productive rearrangements were above 56.7% and as segregating when the standard deviation between donors was above 5%. A statistical classification framework was built for diagnosing cytomegalovirus status from the catalog of TCR beta chain sequences. In a later analysis, V and J genes were assigned by comparing TCR nucleotide sequences against IMGT/GENE-DB human TR gene sequences. Using the TCRdist pipeline, a later analysis assigned CDR3 sequences along with most-parsimonious VDJ recombination scenarios. In a later analysis, every TCR beta chain was defined by the combination of its CDR3 amino acid sequence and its V-gene family, and reads without a unique V-gene family were dropped. To address suspected cross-contamination and a sequencing artifact, a later analysis removed approximately 590 highly shared, low-generation-probability nucleotide sequences. In a later analysis, a clonal expansion index was calculated for each public chain from normalized within-repertoire ranks of inferred template counts. Generation probabilities in a later analysis came from a VDJ recombination model fitted to out-of-frame rearrangements, and those results were checked against IGoR. A later analysis scored TCR-TCR, TCR-HLA and TCR-CMV co-occurrence with hypergeometric tests, applying a repertoire-size bias correction to TCR pairs. A later analysis estimated false discovery rates by permuting HLA or CMV assignments 20 times. In a later analysis, co-occurring TCRs were grouped using DBSCAN, with TCRdist sequence similarity added in when clustering inside HLA-allele-positive subsets. Co-occurrence clustering excluded repertoires with fewer than 30,000 or more than 120,000 public chains, plus five with anomalous nucleotide sharing. TCRdb provides this immuneACCESS table in a form limited to in-frame rearrangements. Some clones are lacking; in checked studies, under half of them reflect an unresolved V gene, and why the rest are absent is not known. Clonal size and the V and J genes are those of that table, whereas D and trimming came from the DNA. In this sample the table shows around 140,000 clones, 78% of which occur a single time. The ten largest account for over 2.5% of the sample.

Turning to this clone: No cognate antigen has been identified for it. Base qualities are not provided; no much larger clone lies one nucleotide away.

CDR1 and CDR2, looked up from the germline V gene, are MDHEN and SYDVKM. Trimming at the junction amounts to 5 bases on V and 6 bases on J, and the germline ends lie 17 bases apart. The CDR3 holds 15 amino acids from the cysteine to the phenylalanine. Only CDR3 DNA remains: 45 bases, in frame from the first base. The clonotype comes from a female donor in good health and CMV-seronegative. This chain is built from TRBV28 and TRBJ1-5, with TRBD1 tentatively as D gene (6 bases match). Sequencing was done on a sample of PBMCs. The nucleotide sequence is TGTGCCAGCAGTCCCAGGGGTTGGAGGAGTCAGCCCCAGCATTTT. Translated, it reads CASSPRGWRSQPQHF.